This paragraph reports one TCR beta chain. Its antigen remains unidentified. The record has no base qualities; no much larger clone is one base away. TCRbeta CDR3 regions were amplified from genomic DNA using the immunoSEQ Assay, a bias-controlled multiplex PCR. The original methods were these. Within the assay, amplification of reference gene primers was used to estimate how many nucleated cells each sample contained. Sequence reads were collapsed and filtered to measure the absolute abundance of every unique TCRbeta CDR3 rearrangement. For each sample, productive Simpson clonality was calculated by taking the square root of Simpson's diversity index across productive rearrangements. As stored in TCRdb, this immuneACCESS dataset retains in-frame rearrangements with V and J assigned. A fraction of the clones does not appear; measured against another copy, unresolved V genes explain less than half of the discrepancy, and the remainder lacks a known reason. That table furnishes V, J and clone size, whereas the DNA furnished D and trimming. The sample table contains 400,000 to 500,000 clones; only one count was recorded for roughly 89% of them. The top ten constitute approximately 1.4% of the sample.

Taken from the germline V gene, the CDR1 and CDR2 loops are SGDLS and YYNGEE. Reading from cysteine to phenylalanine, the CDR3 counts 18 amino acids. Only CDR3 DNA is held: 54 bases, read in frame from base 1. After removal of 0 bases from V and 8 bases from J, the junction retains 14 bases not matched to a gene. The sample is drawn from a study of blood T cell repertoires in COVID-19 (dated by TCRdb to about 2020). General notes on the study: Collaborator samples came from the United States, Italy and Spain and covered acute and convalescent phases of COVID-19. The prospective study material was composed of cDNA or gDNA derived from T cells, B-cell-depleted T cells, or PBMCs. Subjects who had been exposed to COVID-19, were actively infected with it, or had recovered from it provided the deeply sampled blood TCRbeta repertoires that made up the dataset. The repertoires were released in a freely available public database intended as a resource for research on the immune response to SARS-CoV-2. The samples were drawn from two sources: the first 160 participants of the ongoing ImmuneRACE study, and some 1,300 subjects contributed by 6 global collaborators. A de-identified subject ID, COVID-19 status, age in years and sex were almost always included in the sample metadata. Where available, HLA class I and class II types were obtained from metadata supplied by the sample provider rather than from assay-based typing.

Collaborating institutions collected whole blood in K2EDTA tubes following their own protocols. Collaborator samples were shipped for TCRbeta analysis as frozen whole blood, isolated PBMCs, or DNA extracted from either sample type. The paper as a whole reports these results and caveats: How much clinical and demographic metadata was included differed by source and by participant, and the metadata was provided uncurated.

The rearrangement joined TRBV9 to TRBJ2-1, and 10 junctional nucleotides match TRBD2. The sequencing input was peripheral blood. The receptor was derived from a woman aged 25 to 45 with active or convalescent COVID-19. The DNA sequence is given as TGTGCCAGCAGCGTAGCTACGGGGAGCGGGGGGGCAATGTATGAGCAGTTCTTC. Translated, it gives CASSVATGSGGAMYEQFF.